In its sample, the clone carrying this T cell receptor beta chain was seen once. The data are from a study of blood T cell repertoires in COVID-19. The CDR3 runs to 20 residues. V was pared by 5 bases and J by 1 base, with 23 bases of the junction left unmatched. Germline values: CDR1 MNHEY, CDR2 SMNVEV (reference sequence). Under the authors' procedure: Amplification from reference gene primers served as the basis for estimated nucleated cell counts. Some clones are missing from TCRdb's copy, which holds only in-frame ones; the method was immunoSEQ multiplex PCR. V, J and clone size are those of that table, while D and trimming were read from the DNA. Of 130,000 or so clones in the sample, roughly 79% were seen once.

This sequence joins TRBV27 and TRBJ2-7; 7 positions agree with TRBD1. Material: peripheral blood. This sequence was found in an older woman with active or convalescent COVID-19. CDR3 region: CASSLHPPGQSWAWSYEQYF. CDR3 nucleotides: TGTGCCAGCAGTCTACACCCCCCGGGACAGTCATGGGCATGGTCCTACGAGCAGTACTTC.